The 5 T cell receptor beta chains reported below all come from one sample, sequenced in a study of blood T cell repertoires in COVID-19. TCRdb's copy holds only in-frame clones and misses some; the assay was immunoSEQ multiplex PCR. The data hold roughly 230,000 clones, with roughly 84% observed a single time. Sequencing was carried out using peripheral blood. These receptors originate from a woman aged 80 or over with COVID-19, enrolled during active disease.

The chain combines TRBV4-3 with TRBJ2-2; D is ambiguous. V shed 3 bases and J shed 0 bases, with 5 bases lying between them. This CDR3 is built from 14 residues. The germline CDR1 and CDR2 sequences are LGHNA and YSLEER. As DNA, the CDR3 is TGCGCCAGCAGCCATTTAGCGAACACCGGGGAGCTGTTTTTT. Residues: CASSHLANTGELFF.

This clone was seen only a few times. The chain recombines TRBV7-5 with TRBJ1-1; the D call of TRBD1 is as the table states it, not checked on the DNA. TRBV7-5 has pseudogene status. This CDR3 has 19 amino acids. CDR3 sequence: CVRSSPISRDKLLNTEAFF. In nucleotides, the CDR3 is TGTGTCAGAAGCTCCCCTATAAGCCGGGACAAACTTTTAAACACTGAAGCTTTCTTT.

The CDR3 region has the DNA TGTGCCAGCAGCCTAAGGGGGCAGCCTAATCAGCCCCAGCATTTT. Translating it yields CASSLRGQPNQPQHF. V and J are TRBV3-1 (or the pseudogene TRBV3-2) and TRBJ1-5, with 7 bases aligning to TRBD1. The CDR3 extends over 15 amino acids. CDR1 and CDR2 from the germline V gene are LGHDT and YNNKEL (reference sequence). With V trimmed by 4 bases and J by 4 bases, 7 bases remained unmatched.

CDR3 bases: TGTGCCAGCAGAACGCAGGGGATCCATGGCTACACCTTC. This gives the protein CASRTQGIHGYTF. The V call is TRBV5-6, the J call TRBJ1-2, with D possibly matching TRBD1 (6 bases). Germline CDR1 reads SGHDT; CDR2 reads YYEEEE. CDR3 length equals 13 residues. V was pared by 5 bases and J by 6 bases, with 14 bases between.

This clone was picked up a small number of times. The V and J genes are TRBV30 and TRBJ2-7; 8 nucleotides line up with TRBD2. Germline V CDR1 and CDR2: GTSNPN, SVGIG (reference sequence). The length of the CDR3 is 13 residues. With 8 bases clipped from V and 6 bases from J, the junction kept 12 bases outside the gene matches. Here the CDR3 DNA reads TGTGCCGGGGGGCGTAGCGGGGTCGGCGAGCAGTACTTC. It translates to CAGGRSGVGEQYF.